This T cell receptor beta chain was recovered during a study of T cell responses to AZD1222 COVID-19 vaccine. Overall study results and limits: Baseline serology detected seropositivity in only a handful of AZD1222 recipients. Donors were largely white British and mainly female; clonal diversity was possibly underestimated.

Whether given at about 4 or about 12 weeks, second doses were pooled. As to this clone: Its antigen is unidentified.

The CDR3 is made up of 14 amino acids. Germline V gene data show CDR1 as MNHEY and CDR2 as SMNVEV (reference sequence). V lost 5 bases and J lost 4, with 12 bases in between. Only in-frame clones appear in the TCRdb table, and some are missing; sequencing was by immunoSEQ multiplex PCR. The table has 100,000 to 120,000 clones, approximately 92% seen once; the top ten hold 2% to 3%. The chain has TRBV27 and TRBJ2-1; D is perhaps TRBD1 (5 bases). This receptor was identified in an adult who received the AZD1222 COVID-19 vaccine. Sequenced here: peripheral blood, sampled 28 days after the second AZD1222 dose. The CDR3 coding sequence is TGTGCCAGCAGTCCCTGGACAAAGTACAATGAGCAGTTCTTC. This codes for CASSPWTKYNEQFF.